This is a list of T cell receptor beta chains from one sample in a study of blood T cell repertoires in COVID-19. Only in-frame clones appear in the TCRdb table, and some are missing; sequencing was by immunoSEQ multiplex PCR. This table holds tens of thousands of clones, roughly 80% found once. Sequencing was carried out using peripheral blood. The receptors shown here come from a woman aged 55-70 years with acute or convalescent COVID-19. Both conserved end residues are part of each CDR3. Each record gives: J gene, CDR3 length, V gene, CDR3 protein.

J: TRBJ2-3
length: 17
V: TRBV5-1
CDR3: CASSFQGLDSATDTQYF

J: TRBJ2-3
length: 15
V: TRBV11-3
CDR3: CASSKGTGSADTQYF

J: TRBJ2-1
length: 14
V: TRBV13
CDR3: CASSAGGPYNEQFF

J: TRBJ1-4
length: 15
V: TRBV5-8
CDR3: CASSSRTGANEKLFF

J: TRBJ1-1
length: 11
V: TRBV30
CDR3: CACSQGTEAFF

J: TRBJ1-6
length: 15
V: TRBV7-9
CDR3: CASSLGDRSNSPLHF

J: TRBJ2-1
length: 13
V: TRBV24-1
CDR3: CATSDEGADEQFF

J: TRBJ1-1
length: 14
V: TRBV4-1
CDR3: CASRGVTVNTEAFF

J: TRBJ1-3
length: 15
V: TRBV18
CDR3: CASSDSGQGADTIYF

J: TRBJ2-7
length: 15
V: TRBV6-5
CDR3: CASSYAGQGHYEQYF

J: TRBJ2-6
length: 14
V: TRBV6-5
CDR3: CASSQSPGANVLTF

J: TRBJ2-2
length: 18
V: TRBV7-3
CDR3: CASSSGTGGAKMNGELFF

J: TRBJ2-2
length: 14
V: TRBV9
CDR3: CASSPKTGAGELFF

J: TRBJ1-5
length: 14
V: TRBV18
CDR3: CASSDSRGGQPQHF

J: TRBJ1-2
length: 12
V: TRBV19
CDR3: CASSNRGRGYTF

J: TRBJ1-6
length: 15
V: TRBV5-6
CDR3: CASGRTGGYNSPLHF

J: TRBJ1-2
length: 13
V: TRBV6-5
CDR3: CASSFIANYGYTF

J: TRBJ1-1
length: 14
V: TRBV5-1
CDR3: CASSRGQANTEAFF

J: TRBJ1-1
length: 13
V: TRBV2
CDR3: CATGVRPRAEAFF

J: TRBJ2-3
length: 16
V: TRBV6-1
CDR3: CASSEVAGGRTDTQYF

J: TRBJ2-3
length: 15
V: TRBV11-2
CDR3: CASSLGQGAGDTQYF

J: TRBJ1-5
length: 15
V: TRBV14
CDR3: CASSQGGGRNQPQHF

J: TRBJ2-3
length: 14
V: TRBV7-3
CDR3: CASSIGPTGDTQYF

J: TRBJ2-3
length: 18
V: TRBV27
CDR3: CASSRGSSGGSGTDTQYF

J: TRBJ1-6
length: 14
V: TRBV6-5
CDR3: CASSYQGAYSPLHF

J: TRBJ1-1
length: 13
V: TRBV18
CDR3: CASSPRDFTEAFF

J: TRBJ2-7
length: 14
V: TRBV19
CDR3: CASSRDRGTYEQYF

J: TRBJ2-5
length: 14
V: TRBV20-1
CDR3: CSASSNVIGETQYF

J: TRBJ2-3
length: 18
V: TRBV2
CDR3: CASRFRVPSSGGGDTQYF

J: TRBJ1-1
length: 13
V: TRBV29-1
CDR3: CSVEDLKGAEAFF

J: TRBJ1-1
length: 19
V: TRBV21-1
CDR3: CASSKTNFRVRAMNTEAFF

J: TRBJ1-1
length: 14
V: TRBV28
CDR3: CASSQGVLGTEAFF

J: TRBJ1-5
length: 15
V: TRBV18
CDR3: CASSPTGGSYQPQHF